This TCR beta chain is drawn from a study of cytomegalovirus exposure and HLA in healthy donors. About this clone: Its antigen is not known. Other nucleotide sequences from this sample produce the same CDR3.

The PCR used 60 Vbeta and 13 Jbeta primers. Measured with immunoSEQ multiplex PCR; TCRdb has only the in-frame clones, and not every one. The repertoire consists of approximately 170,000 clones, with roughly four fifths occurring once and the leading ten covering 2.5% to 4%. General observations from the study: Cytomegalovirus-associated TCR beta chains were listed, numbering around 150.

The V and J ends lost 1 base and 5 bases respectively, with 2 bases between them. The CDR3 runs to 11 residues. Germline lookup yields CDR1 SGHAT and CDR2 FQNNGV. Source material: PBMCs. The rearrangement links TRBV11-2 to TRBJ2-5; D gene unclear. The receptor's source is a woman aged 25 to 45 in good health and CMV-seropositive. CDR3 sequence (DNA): TGTGCCAGCAGCTTAGCGGAGACCCAGTACTTC. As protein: CASSLAETQYF.